Listed below are T cell receptor beta chains from one sample, sequenced in a study of T cell changes during pregnancy in multiple sclerosis. Some clones are missing from TCRdb's copy, which holds only in-frame ones; the method was immunoSEQ multiplex PCR. Here the sample spans fewer than 60,000 clones, 94% being singletons. Sequenced here: CD4+ T cells from peripheral blood mononuclear cells, sampled in the third trimester of pregnancy. All receptors come from a female donor with multiple sclerosis, enrolled in a pregnancy study. Both conserved end residues are part of each CDR3. For some rows the clone size is stated as once, few or many, or as a class when expanded; others skip it.

>-|TRBV11-2|12|TRBJ2-7
CASSRDTYEQYF
>few|TRBV5-1|15|TRBJ1-2
CASSLAVGPNYGYTF
>-|TRBV7-2|15|TRBJ2-1
CASSSGTRNLNEQFF
>-|TRBV7-8|16|TRBJ2-2
CASSPRGSGNTGELFF
>-|TRBV19|17|TRBJ2-2
CASSILMGQGITGELFF
>-|TRBV7-6|12|TRBJ1-2
CASSPTSGGYTF
>once|TRBV2|13|TRBJ2-7
CASSEGPGFEQYF
>-|TRBV6-6|13|TRBJ1-1
CASSYSRGTEAFF
>-|TRBV6-6|15|TRBJ2-1
CASSSELWTANEQFF
>-|TRBV13|18|TRBJ2-1
CASSLEQALRGANNEQFF
>once|TRBV29-1|15|TRBJ2-7
CSVFTGGTVTYEQYF
>-|TRBV5-1|18|TRBJ2-1
CASSLESSSGRTNNEQFF
>-|TRBV5-1|16|TRBJ2-3
CASSPGTSVRTDTQYF
>-|TRBV19|17|TRBJ1-1
CASSIQGADRSGTEAFF
>-|TRBV5-1|14|TRBJ1-1
CASSLPGTGIEAFF
>-|TRBV4-1|17|TRBJ2-1
CASSPSSDRILYNEQFF
>-|TRBV4-1|14|TRBJ1-3
CASSQRDIGNTIYF
>-|TRBV7-2|16|TRBJ2-1
CASSLATASSYNEQFF
>-|TRBV15|16|TRBJ2-7
CATSREKGPGGREQYF
>once|TRBV10-3|15|-
CAISERRGGPAEQYF
>-|TRBV6-1|19|TRBJ2-5
CASSETGAGLAGGRETQYF
>-|TRBV28|13|TRBJ2-1
CASRSPGYNEQFF
>-|TRBV9|15|TRBJ2-1
CASSVGLAGANEQFF
>-|TRBV5-4|17|TRBJ2-3
CASSAGASGVLTDTQYF
>-|TRBV11-1|14|TRBJ2-5
CASSSRNSKETQYF
>-|TRBV25-1|15|TRBJ2-5
CASRTGQLYQETQYF
>-|TRBV5-6|18|TRBJ1-3
CASSLEGQGAPSGNTIYF
>-|TRBV4-3|17|TRBJ2-1
CASSQDHRGRTYNEQFF
>-|TRBV5-6|16|TRBJ2-2
CASSLDREGNTGELFF
>-|TRBV10-3|16|TRBJ2-6
CAISEDRGPGANVLTF
>-|TRBV5-1|15|TRBJ2-5
CASSSGLVRQETQYF
>once|TRBV9|17|TRBJ2-5
CASSTGTSGGAQETQYF
>-|TRBV13|14|TRBJ2-4
CASSPGTGTNIQYF
>-|TRBV7-2|15|TRBJ2-5
CASSLRAGGQETQYF
>-|TRBV30|12|TRBJ2-1
CAWDRVSNEQFF
>-|TRBV11-2|17|TRBJ2-1
CASSLGGLAGGSGEQFF
>-|TRBV5-1|15|TRBJ1-1
CASSLGVGVNTEAFF
>once|TRBV18|17|TRBJ1-2
CASSPLTGTGESYGYTF
>once|TRBV4-1|15|TRBJ1-2
CASSQDTTGLTGYTF
>once|TRBV7-2|16|TRBJ2-1
CASSLEVGGRRDEQFF
>-|TRBV5-1|15|TRBJ2-7
CASSLGSGGGYEQYF
>-|TRBV6-1|14|TRBJ2-7
CASSGATGGYEQYF
>-|TRBV19|13|TRBJ1-1
CASSTGLGTEAFF
>-|TRBV4-3|15|TRBJ1-2
CASSQVGQGYYGYTF
>-|TRBV2|13|TRBJ1-4
CASDPGLNEKLFF
>-|TRBV7-3|16|TRBJ1-2
CASSLGGTGGNYGYTF
>once|TRBV27|15|TRBJ1-5
CASSFRGWADQPQHF
>-|TRBV30|11|TRBJ1-2
CAWSRQLGYTF
>-|TRBV9|15|TRBJ2-3
CASSVDRGGTDTQYF
>-|TRBV5-1|15|TRBJ2-6
CASSLDGTGANVLTF
>few|TRBV5-1|15|TRBJ2-5
CASSWARTGQETQYF
>-|TRBV7-9|15|TRBJ2-7
CASSSKGQGDYEQYF